This is a list of T cell receptor beta chains from one sample in a study of T cells in Graves' hyperthyroidism and ophthalmopathy. One entry per CDR3 protein, called by TCRdb with MiXCR from the multiplex PCR reads. The repertoire has about 760,000 distinct CDR3 sequences, about a third of them found once; the top ten carry roughly 30%. The sequencing sample was made of blood. The source is a woman aged 40 to 50 with Graves' hyperthyroidism. Each CDR3 is given with its conserved first and last residue. A D gene is named only where the DNA matches it firmly. Some rows have no size entry. The others give once, few or many, or a class for an expanded clone.

j_gene: TRBJ2-6
v_gene: TRBV29-1
d_gene: -
abundance: -
CDR3nt: TGCAGCGCCGCATTAGGGGGGGCTGGGGCCAACGTCCTGACTTTC
CDR3aa: CSAALGGAGANVLTF

j_gene: TRBJ1-2
v_gene: TRBV2
d_gene: TRBD1
abundance: many
CDR3nt: TGTGCCAGCAGAGCTCAGGGGGCAGTCGGGTATGGCTACACCTTC
CDR3aa: CASRAQGAVGYGYTF

j_gene: TRBJ1-2
v_gene: TRBV7-9
d_gene: -
abundance: -
CDR3nt: TGTGCCAGCAGCTTAGGTTTTGTTGGACCTAACTATGGCTACACCTTC
CDR3aa: CASSLGFVGPNYGYTF

j_gene: TRBJ2-6
v_gene: TRBV7-2
d_gene: -
abundance: -
CDR3nt: TGTGCCAGCTCAGCCCCCCTCGGGGGTGCAGTTACGCGGGGGGCCAACGTCCTGACTTTC
CDR3aa: CASSAPLGGAVTRGANVLTF

j_gene: TRBJ1-1
v_gene: TRBV9
d_gene: -
abundance: -
CDR3nt: TGTGCCAGCAGCGGGCCCTTAGGGGCAGGGGCCCGCGGAGCTTTCTTT
CDR3aa: CASSGPLGAGARGAFF

j_gene: TRBJ1-4
v_gene: TRBV7-9
d_gene: -
abundance: few
CDR3nt: TGTACCAGCAGCTTGGCCCAGGGTGAAGTAAAACTGTTTTTT
CDR3aa: CTSSLAQGEVKLFF

j_gene: TRBJ1-4
v_gene: TRBV29-1
d_gene: -
abundance: many
CDR3nt: TGCAGCGTTAAGGACCCAAATGAAAAACTGTTTTTT
CDR3aa: CSVKDPNEKLFF

j_gene: TRBJ2-7
v_gene: TRBV6-6
d_gene: -
abundance: -
CDR3nt: TGTGCCAGCAGTTACTCGCGGAGGGGCTACGAGCAGTACTTC
CDR3aa: CASSYSRRGYEQYF

j_gene: TRBJ2-5
v_gene: TRBV12-3/TRBV12-4
d_gene: TRBD2
abundance: -
CDR3nt: TGTGCCAGCAGCTTTTGGCGGGGGGAAGGAGAGACCCAGTACTTC
CDR3aa: CASSFWRGEGETQYF

j_gene: TRBJ1-4
v_gene: TRBV7-2
d_gene: -
abundance: -
CDR3nt: TGTGCCAGCAGCTTAGTAGGTCGGGAGAGTGAAAAACTGTTTTTT
CDR3aa: CASSLVGRESEKLFF

j_gene: TRBJ1-5
v_gene: TRBV10-3
d_gene: -
abundance: many
CDR3nt: TGTGCCATCGACCCCTCGGGGTCACAGGATCAGCCCCAGCATTTT
CDR3aa: CAIDPSGSQDQPQHF

j_gene: TRBJ2-7
v_gene: TRBV7-9
d_gene: -
abundance: many
CDR3nt: TGTGCCAGCAGCTTAGACGGGACCGCGAATCCCTACGAGCAGTACTTC
CDR3aa: CASSLDGTANPYEQYF

j_gene: TRBJ2-2
v_gene: TRBV5-1
d_gene: -
abundance: few
CDR3nt: TGCGCCAGCAGCCAAGATTCCAGGGGCACCGGGGAGCTGTTTTTT
CDR3aa: CASSQDSRGTGELFF

j_gene: TRBJ2-6
v_gene: TRBV10-3
d_gene: -
abundance: few
CDR3nt: TGTGCCAGCAGTTACTCGGATCCAGGGGTCTCTGGGGCCAACGTCCTGACTTTC
CDR3aa: CASSYSDPGVSGANVLTF

j_gene: TRBJ1-4
v_gene: TRBV20-1
d_gene: -
abundance: -
CDR3nt: TGCGGTGGCGGGGGGGGGGTGGGGGAAAAACTGTTTTTT
CDR3aa: CGGGGGVGEKLFF

j_gene: TRBJ1-1
v_gene: TRBV16
d_gene: -
abundance: few
CDR3nt: TGTGCCAGCAGCCCGATGATCGGTAATCAGGGCACTGAAGCTTTCTTT
CDR3aa: CASSPMIGNQGTEAFF

j_gene: TRBJ1-1
v_gene: TRBV25-1
d_gene: -
abundance: few
CDR3nt: TGTGCCAGCAGTTATAGTCCTGGGACTGAAGCTTTCTTT
CDR3aa: CASSYSPGTEAFF

j_gene: TRBJ1-4
v_gene: TRBV2
d_gene: -
abundance: -
CDR3nt: TGTGCCAGCACCGACGACCGGGGAAAACTGTTTTTT
CDR3aa: CASTDDRGKLFF

j_gene: TRBJ1-6
v_gene: TRBV5-1
d_gene: -
abundance: -
CDR3nt: TGCGCCAGCAGCCCGTGGCGGGGCCCCCATAATTCACCCCTCCACTTT
CDR3aa: CASSPWRGPHNSPLHF

j_gene: TRBJ2-3
v_gene: TRBV24-1
d_gene: TRBD2
abundance: -
CDR3nt: TGTGCCACCAGTGCTCCTAGCGGGGCCAACACAGATACGCAGTATTTT
CDR3aa: CATSAPSGANTDTQYF

j_gene: TRBJ2-7
v_gene: TRBV6-1
d_gene: TRBD1
abundance: -
CDR3nt: TGTGCCAGCAGCTTGTCGTTGGACAGGGGTCCCTACGAGCAGTACTTC
CDR3aa: CASSLSLDRGPYEQYF

j_gene: TRBJ1-2
v_gene: TRBV19
d_gene: TRBD1
abundance: -
CDR3nt: TGTGCCAGTAGATCAGCGGACAGGGACTATGGCTACACCTTC
CDR3aa: CASRSADRDYGYTF

j_gene: TRBJ2-2
v_gene: TRBV29-1
d_gene: -
abundance: few
CDR3nt: TGCAGCGTTGTAGGGGCGTCCGGACCGAAGAACACCGGGGAGCTGTTTTTT
CDR3aa: CSVVGASGPKNTGELFF

j_gene: TRBJ2-7
v_gene: TRBV18
d_gene: -
abundance: few
CDR3nt: TGTGCCAGCTCACCCCGGGACGAAAATGCCTACGAGCAGTACTTC
CDR3aa: CASSPRDENAYEQYF

j_gene: TRBJ1-2
v_gene: TRBV14
d_gene: -
abundance: -
CDR3nt: TGTGCCAGCAGCCAAGTCGGGGGGGCCGCTGGCTATGGCTACACCTTC
CDR3aa: CASSQVGGAAGYGYTF

j_gene: TRBJ1-2
v_gene: TRBV20-1
d_gene: -
abundance: many
CDR3nt: TGCAGTGCTTCGGACAACCATGGCTACACCTTC
CDR3aa: CSASDNHGYTF

j_gene: TRBJ2-5
v_gene: TRBV4-3
d_gene: TRBD2
abundance: few
CDR3nt: TGCGCCAGCAGCCGGAGTAAGACTAGCGGGGGAGAGACCCAGTACTTC
CDR3aa: CASSRSKTSGGETQYF

j_gene: TRBJ2-5
v_gene: TRBV20-1
d_gene: TRBD2
abundance: many
CDR3nt: TGCAGTGCTAGAGATACTAGCGCCTCGGAGACCCAGTACTTC
CDR3aa: CSARDTSASETQYF

j_gene: TRBJ1-6
v_gene: TRBV7-9
d_gene: -
abundance: -
CDR3nt: TGTGCCAGCAGCTCTCAGGGGCCTTCACCCCTCCACTTT
CDR3aa: CASSSQGPSPLHF

j_gene: TRBJ1-2
v_gene: TRBV7-9
d_gene: TRBD1
abundance: -
CDR3nt: TGTGCCAGCAGCTATGGGACAGGACTGTTTAACTATGGCTACACCTTC
CDR3aa: CASSYGTGLFNYGYTF

j_gene: TRBJ2-6
v_gene: TRBV7-9
d_gene: -
abundance: many
CDR3nt: TGTGCCAGCAGCCTGGGACACCCGGCCAACGTCCTGACTTTC
CDR3aa: CASSLGHPANVLTF

j_gene: TRBJ2-7
v_gene: TRBV7-8
d_gene: -
abundance: few
CDR3nt: TGTGCCAGCAGCGAACACAACAGCTACGAGCAGTACTTC
CDR3aa: CASSEHNSYEQYF

j_gene: TRBJ2-5
v_gene: TRBV7-9
d_gene: TRBD2
abundance: many
CDR3nt: TGTGCCAGCAGCCCTAAGACTAGCGGTCCTCAAGAGACCCAGTACTTC
CDR3aa: CASSPKTSGPQETQYF

j_gene: TRBJ2-5
v_gene: TRBV25-1
d_gene: TRBD2
abundance: -
CDR3nt: TGTGCCAGCAGTGAATGGGGCGGCGGGGGAACAGGAGAGACCCAGTACTTC
CDR3aa: CASSEWGGGGTGETQYF

j_gene: TRBJ1-2
v_gene: TRBV10-3
d_gene: TRBD1
abundance: many
CDR3nt: TGTGCCATCAGCGAAGGGACAGCCTATGGCTACACCTTC
CDR3aa: CAISEGTAYGYTF

j_gene: TRBJ1-3
v_gene: TRBV24-1
d_gene: -
abundance: many
CDR3nt: TGTGCCACCAGTGCCCCCTCTGGAAACACCATATATTTT
CDR3aa: CATSAPSGNTIYF

j_gene: TRBJ1-5
v_gene: TRBV29-1
d_gene: -
abundance: -
CDR3nt: TGCGCACTCCGACAGACGCTCAATCAGCCCCAGCATTTT
CDR3aa: CALRQTLNQPQHF

j_gene: TRBJ2-2
v_gene: TRBV10-3
d_gene: -
abundance: -
CDR3nt: TGTGCCATCAGACAGGACAGAACGAACACCGGGGAGCTGTTTTTT
CDR3aa: CAIRQDRTNTGELFF

j_gene: TRBJ2-5
v_gene: TRBV12-3/TRBV12-4
d_gene: -
abundance: few
CDR3nt: TGTGCCAGCAGTTCGCAGGTGTACCAAGAGACCCAGTACTTC
CDR3aa: CASSSQVYQETQYF

j_gene: TRBJ2-5
v_gene: TRBV20-1
d_gene: TRBD2
abundance: -
CDR3nt: TGCAGTGCTATTGGGGAGACCGGGGGGGATGGAGAGACCCAGTACTTC
CDR3aa: CSAIGETGGDGETQYF

j_gene: TRBJ2-7
v_gene: TRBV4-1
d_gene: -
abundance: -
CDR3nt: TGCGCCAGCAGCCAAGACGATGGACAGTCCTACGAGCAGTACTTC
CDR3aa: CASSQDDGQSYEQYF

j_gene: TRBJ1-1
v_gene: TRBV29-1
d_gene: -
abundance: many
CDR3nt: TGCAGCGTATTCATGATCCCTGAAGCTTTCTTT
CDR3aa: CSVFMIPEAFF

j_gene: TRBJ1-3
v_gene: TRBV7-6
d_gene: TRBD1
abundance: -
CDR3nt: TGTGCCAGCCGTAAGACAGGGGGAGGAAACACCATATATTTT
CDR3aa: CASRKTGGGNTIYF

j_gene: TRBJ1-2
v_gene: TRBV29-1
d_gene: -
abundance: -
CDR3nt: TGCAGCGTGGAACAGGACAATGCTGGCTACACCTTC
CDR3aa: CSVEQDNAGYTF

j_gene: TRBJ2-5
v_gene: TRBV11-2
d_gene: -
abundance: -
CDR3nt: TGTGCCAGCAGCTCTGGGGGGGCTAAGATACCAGGGGAGACCCAGTACTTC
CDR3aa: CASSSGGAKIPGETQYF

j_gene: TRBJ2-2
v_gene: TRBV19
d_gene: -
abundance: -
CDR3nt: TGTGCCAGTAGTATCAGTCGAGCGGGCACCGGGGAGCTGTTTTTT
CDR3aa: CASSISRAGTGELFF

j_gene: TRBJ1-6
v_gene: TRBV12-3/TRBV12-4
d_gene: TRBD1
abundance: many
CDR3nt: TGTGCCAGCAGTTTAGCGGGACAGGGACATTCACCCCTCCACTTT
CDR3aa: CASSLAGQGHSPLHF

j_gene: TRBJ1-2
v_gene: TRBV20-1
d_gene: TRBD1
abundance: few
CDR3nt: TGCAGTGCTCGGGACAGCCAATACTATGGCTACGCCTTC
CDR3aa: CSARDSQYYGYAF

j_gene: TRBJ1-6
v_gene: TRBV7-9
d_gene: -
abundance: -
CDR3nt: TGTGCCAGCAGCTTACCGATAGGGGGCTCCTATAATTCACCCCTCCACTTT
CDR3aa: CASSLPIGGSYNSPLHF

j_gene: TRBJ2-7
v_gene: TRBV6-5
d_gene: TRBD1
abundance: few
CDR3nt: TGTGCCAGCAGTTACGGGACAGGGGTCGCGTACGAGCAGTACTTC
CDR3aa: CASSYGTGVAYEQYF

j_gene: TRBJ2-5
v_gene: TRBV12-3/TRBV12-4
d_gene: TRBD1
abundance: many
CDR3nt: TGTGCCAGCAGTTCAGGGGGAAACCAAGAGACCCAGTACTTC
CDR3aa: CASSSGGNQETQYF

j_gene: TRBJ1-1
v_gene: TRBV4-1
d_gene: -
abundance: few
CDR3nt: TGCGCCAGCAATGATGAGACGGGGTACACTGAAGCTTTCTTT
CDR3aa: CASNDETGYTEAFF

j_gene: TRBJ1-2
v_gene: TRBV10-1
d_gene: -
abundance: -
CDR3nt: TGCGCCCGTAAAGGGGACGGCTACACCTTC
CDR3aa: CARKGDGYTF

j_gene: TRBJ1-2
v_gene: TRBV4-3
d_gene: TRBD1
abundance: many
CDR3nt: TGCGCCAGCAGCCATGGACAGGGTAATGGCTACACCTTC
CDR3aa: CASSHGQGNGYTF

j_gene: TRBJ2-7
v_gene: TRBV7-8
d_gene: -
abundance: many
CDR3nt: TGTGCCAGCAGCTCCTGGACAACTAACTACGAGCAGTACTTC
CDR3aa: CASSSWTTNYEQYF

j_gene: TRBJ2-1
v_gene: TRBV7-2
d_gene: -
abundance: -
CDR3nt: TGTGCCAGCAGCCCGGAGGGCTCCTACAATGAGCAGTTCTTC
CDR3aa: CASSPEGSYNEQFF

j_gene: TRBJ1-1
v_gene: TRBV6-6
d_gene: -
abundance: few
CDR3nt: TGTGCCAGCAGAAGCCTGACGGTAGAAGCTTTCTTT
CDR3aa: CASRSLTVEAFF

j_gene: TRBJ2-7
v_gene: TRBV19
d_gene: -
abundance: -
CDR3nt: TGTGCCGTGGGCCAGGGAGGCCCCTACGAGCAGTACTTC
CDR3aa: CAVGQGGPYEQYF